These T cell receptor beta chains were read from a single sample in a study of CD8 T cells in Susac syndrome. TCRdb independently ran MiXCR on the immunoSEQ multiplex PCR reads; one entry per CDR3 protein. The sample consists of approximately 180,000 distinct CDR3 sequences, roughly 90% of them appearing once. Sequencing was carried out using CD4+ T cells from PBMCs. These TCRs come from a human donor with Susac syndrome. CDR3s include the opening cysteine and the closing phenylalanine or tryptophan. The D gene is left open where the match is weak. Not all rows give a size; the values are once, few, many and, for expanded clones, a class.

cdr3_nt cdr3_aa v_call clone_size j_call d_call
TGCGCCAGCAGCTTAGGACAGCCCTACACTGAAGCTTTCTTT CASSLGQPYTEAFF TRBV5-1 NA TRBJ1-1 NA
TGTGCCAGCAGCTTGGCCCTCTCCGGGGGGCTAACCAAAAACATTCAGTACTTC CASSLALSGGLTKNIQYF TRBV5-4 NA TRBJ2-4 NA
TGCAGTGCCCACGGGACTCCAGTAGGGAATGAGCAGTTCTTC CSAHGTPVGNEQFF TRBV20-1 NA TRBJ2-1 NA
TGTGCCAGCAGTTTAATGGCGGGGGGGCCGGGAGATACGCAGTATTTT CASSLMAGGPGDTQYF TRBV27 NA TRBJ2-3 TRBD2
TGTGCCAGCAGTGATTTGGGGACAGGTAGCAATCAGCCCCAGCATTTT CASSDLGTGSNQPQHF TRBV2 NA TRBJ1-5 TRBD1
TGCAGTGCGAAACGACCCGTCGGGGGGCCTAGCACAGATACGCAGTATTTT CSAKRPVGGPSTDTQYF TRBV20-1 NA TRBJ2-3 NA
TGTGCCACCAGCAGACCACCGACAGGGACTACGCAGTATTTT CATSRPPTGTTQYF TRBV15 NA TRBJ2-3 TRBD1
TGTGCCAGCAGTTGGACAGGGGGCAACCAAAACATTCAGTACTTC CASSWTGGNQNIQYF TRBV6-2/TRBV6-3 NA TRBJ2-4 TRBD1
TGTGCCATCAACCTGGGGGCTAGCGGGGCAAATACGCAGTATTTT CAINLGASGANTQYF TRBV10-3 NA TRBJ2-3 TRBD2
TGCGCCAGCAGCTTGGGGACAGGGAACGACGAGCAGTACTTC CASSLGTGNDEQYF TRBV5-1 NA TRBJ2-7 TRBD1
TGCAGCGCGGGAGGTCCCGGGACAGGGGGAACTGAAGCTTTCTTT CSAGGPGTGGTEAFF TRBV29-1 NA TRBJ1-1 TRBD1
TGTGCCAGCAGTGAGATTCCTAGCGCCCTCCAAGAGACCCAGTACTTC CASSEIPSALQETQYF TRBV2 once TRBJ2-5 NA
TGCAGTGCTAGAGATAAGGGGTATCGCTACACCTTC CSARDKGYRYTF TRBV20-1 once TRBJ1-2 NA
TGCGCCAGCAGCCAAGTCTTGGCCGAGAGCTTCACCGGGGAGCTGTTTTTT CASSQVLAESFTGELFF TRBV4-1 NA TRBJ2-2 NA
TGCGCCAGCAGCCAATCTGGGACTAGCGGGGGCCAGGTAGATACGCAGTATTTT CASSQSGTSGGQVDTQYF TRBV4-1 NA TRBJ2-3 TRBD2
TGTGCCAGCAGCCAAGGGGGGGAGGGAAACATTCAGTACTTC CASSQGGEGNIQYF TRBV3-1 NA TRBJ2-4 TRBD2
TGTGCCTTCACACCGGGACAGGGTATATCCTACGAGCAGTACTTC CAFTPGQGISYEQYF TRBV30 NA TRBJ2-7 TRBD1
TGTGCCAGCAGTTTCGAGAATCTCTTCTATGGCTACACCTTC CASSFENLFYGYTF TRBV28 NA TRBJ1-2 NA
TGTGCCAGCAGAGGAGGGGCCAATCAGCCCCAGCATTTT CASRGGANQPQHF TRBV6-5 NA TRBJ1-5 NA
TGTGCCAGCAGTTACCCCCTGACAGGGGATAGGGGCTACACCTTC CASSYPLTGDRGYTF TRBV6-2/TRBV6-3 NA TRBJ1-2 TRBD1